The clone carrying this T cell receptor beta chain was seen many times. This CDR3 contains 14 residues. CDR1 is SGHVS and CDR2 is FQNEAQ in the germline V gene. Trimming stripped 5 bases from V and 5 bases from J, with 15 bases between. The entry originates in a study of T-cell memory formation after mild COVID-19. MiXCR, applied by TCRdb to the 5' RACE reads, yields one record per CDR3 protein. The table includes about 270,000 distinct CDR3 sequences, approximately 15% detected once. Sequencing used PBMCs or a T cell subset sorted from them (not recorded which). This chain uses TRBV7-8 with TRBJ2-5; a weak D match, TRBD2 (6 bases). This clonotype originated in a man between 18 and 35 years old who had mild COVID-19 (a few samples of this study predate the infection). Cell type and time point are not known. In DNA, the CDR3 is TGTGCCAGCAGCCCGCACGGGAGTGAGGAGACCCAGTACTTC. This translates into CASSPHGSEETQYF.